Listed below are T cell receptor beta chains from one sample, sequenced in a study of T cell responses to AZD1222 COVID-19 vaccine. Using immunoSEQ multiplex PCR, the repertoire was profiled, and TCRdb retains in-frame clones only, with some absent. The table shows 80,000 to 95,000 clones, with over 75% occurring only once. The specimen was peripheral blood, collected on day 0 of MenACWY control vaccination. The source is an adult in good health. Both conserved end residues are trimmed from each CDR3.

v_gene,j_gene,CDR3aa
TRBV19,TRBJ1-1,ASSISRGRAEAF
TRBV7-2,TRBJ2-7,ASSPPWTGAYEQY
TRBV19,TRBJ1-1,ASSIVGTANTEAF
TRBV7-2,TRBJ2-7,ASSLYSGTGGYEQY
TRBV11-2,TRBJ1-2,ASSPGPPGYGYT
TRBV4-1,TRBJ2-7,ASSPPGSSYEQY
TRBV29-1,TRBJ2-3,SVQVAGSPEDTQY
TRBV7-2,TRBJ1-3,ASSPWDPGPSSGNTIY
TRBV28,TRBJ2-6,ASSRYGANVLT
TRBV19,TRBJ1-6,ASGTDSYNSPLH
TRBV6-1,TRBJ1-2,ASSDGDRGDYGYT
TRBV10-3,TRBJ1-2,APKGCFLVNYGYT
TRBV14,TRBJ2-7,ASSLLEGTGYYEQY
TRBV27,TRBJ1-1,ASSSSGTDTEAF
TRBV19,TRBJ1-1,ASSPQAGQGNTEAF
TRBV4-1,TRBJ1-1,ASSQDPSRGLPAASEAF
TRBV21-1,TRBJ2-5,ASSKEWDRGETQY
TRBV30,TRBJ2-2,AFAGAGTGELF
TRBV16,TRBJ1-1,ASNPVESLEAF
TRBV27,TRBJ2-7,ASSKSGVYEQY